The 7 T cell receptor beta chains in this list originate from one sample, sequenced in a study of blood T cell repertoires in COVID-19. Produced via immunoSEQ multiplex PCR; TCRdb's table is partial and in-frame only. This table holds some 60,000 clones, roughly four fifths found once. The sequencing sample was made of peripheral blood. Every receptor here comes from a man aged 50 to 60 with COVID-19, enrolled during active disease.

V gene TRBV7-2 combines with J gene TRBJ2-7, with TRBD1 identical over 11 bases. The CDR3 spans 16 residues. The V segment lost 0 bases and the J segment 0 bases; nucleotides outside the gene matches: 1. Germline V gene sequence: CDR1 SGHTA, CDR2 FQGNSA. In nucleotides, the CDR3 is TGTGCCAGCAGCTTAGCCGGACAGGGGGCCTCCTACGAGCAGTACTTC. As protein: CASSLAGQGASYEQYF.

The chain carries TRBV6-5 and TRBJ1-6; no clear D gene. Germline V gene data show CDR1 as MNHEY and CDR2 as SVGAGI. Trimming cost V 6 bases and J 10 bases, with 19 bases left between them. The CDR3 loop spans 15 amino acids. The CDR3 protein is CASSFNRDSDSPLHF. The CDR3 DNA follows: TGTGCCAGCAGCTTTAACAGAGATTCTGACTCACCCCTCCACTTT.

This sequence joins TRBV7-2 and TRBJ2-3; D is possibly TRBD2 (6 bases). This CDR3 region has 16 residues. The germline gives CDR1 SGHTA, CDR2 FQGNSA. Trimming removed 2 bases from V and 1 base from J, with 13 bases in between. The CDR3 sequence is CASSLNPGVGTDTQYF. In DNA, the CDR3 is TGTGCCAGCAGCTTAAATCCGGGAGTTGGCACAGATACGCAGTATTTT.

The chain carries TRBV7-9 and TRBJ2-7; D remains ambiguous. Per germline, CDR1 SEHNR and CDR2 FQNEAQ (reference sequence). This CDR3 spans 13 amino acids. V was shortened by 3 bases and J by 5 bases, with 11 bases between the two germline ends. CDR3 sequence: CASSFQGVDEQYF. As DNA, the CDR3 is TGTGCCAGCAGCTTTCAAGGAGTGGACGAGCAGTACTTC.

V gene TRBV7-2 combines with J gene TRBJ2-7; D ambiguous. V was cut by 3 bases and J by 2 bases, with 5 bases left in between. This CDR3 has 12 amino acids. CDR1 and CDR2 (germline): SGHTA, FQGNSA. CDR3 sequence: CASSFSPYEQYF. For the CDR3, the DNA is TGTGCCAGCAGCTTCTCCCCCTACGAGCAGTACTTC.

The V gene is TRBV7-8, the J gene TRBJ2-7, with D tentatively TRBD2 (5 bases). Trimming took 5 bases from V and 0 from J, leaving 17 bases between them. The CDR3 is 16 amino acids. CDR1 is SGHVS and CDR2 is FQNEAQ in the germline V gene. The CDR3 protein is CASSAYGDSVSYEQYF. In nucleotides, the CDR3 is TGTGCCAGCAGCGCCTATGGTGATAGCGTCTCCTACGAGCAGTACTTC.

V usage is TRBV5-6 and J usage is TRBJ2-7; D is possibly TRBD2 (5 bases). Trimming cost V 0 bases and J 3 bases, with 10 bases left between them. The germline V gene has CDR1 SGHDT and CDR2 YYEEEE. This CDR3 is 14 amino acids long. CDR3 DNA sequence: TGTGCCAGCAGCTTGGGGACGGAGGTCTACGAGCAGTACTTC. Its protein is CASSLGTEVYEQYF.